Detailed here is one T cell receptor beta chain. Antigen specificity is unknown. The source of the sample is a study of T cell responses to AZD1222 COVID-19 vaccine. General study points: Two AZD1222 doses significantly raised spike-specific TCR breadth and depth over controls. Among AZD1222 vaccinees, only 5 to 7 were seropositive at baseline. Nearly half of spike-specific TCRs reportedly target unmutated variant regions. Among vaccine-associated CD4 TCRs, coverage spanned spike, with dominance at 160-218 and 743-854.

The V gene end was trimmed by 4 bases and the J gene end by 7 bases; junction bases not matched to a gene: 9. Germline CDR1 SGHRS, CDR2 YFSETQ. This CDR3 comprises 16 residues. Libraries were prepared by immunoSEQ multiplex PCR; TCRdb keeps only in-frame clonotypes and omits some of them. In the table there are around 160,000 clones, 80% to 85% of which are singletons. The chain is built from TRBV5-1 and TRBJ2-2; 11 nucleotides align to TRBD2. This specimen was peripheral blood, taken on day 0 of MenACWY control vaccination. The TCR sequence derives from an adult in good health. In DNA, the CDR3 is TGCGCCAGCAGCCTCGGGACTAGCGGAACCGGCGGGGAGCTGTTTTTT. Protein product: CASSLGTSGTGGELFF.